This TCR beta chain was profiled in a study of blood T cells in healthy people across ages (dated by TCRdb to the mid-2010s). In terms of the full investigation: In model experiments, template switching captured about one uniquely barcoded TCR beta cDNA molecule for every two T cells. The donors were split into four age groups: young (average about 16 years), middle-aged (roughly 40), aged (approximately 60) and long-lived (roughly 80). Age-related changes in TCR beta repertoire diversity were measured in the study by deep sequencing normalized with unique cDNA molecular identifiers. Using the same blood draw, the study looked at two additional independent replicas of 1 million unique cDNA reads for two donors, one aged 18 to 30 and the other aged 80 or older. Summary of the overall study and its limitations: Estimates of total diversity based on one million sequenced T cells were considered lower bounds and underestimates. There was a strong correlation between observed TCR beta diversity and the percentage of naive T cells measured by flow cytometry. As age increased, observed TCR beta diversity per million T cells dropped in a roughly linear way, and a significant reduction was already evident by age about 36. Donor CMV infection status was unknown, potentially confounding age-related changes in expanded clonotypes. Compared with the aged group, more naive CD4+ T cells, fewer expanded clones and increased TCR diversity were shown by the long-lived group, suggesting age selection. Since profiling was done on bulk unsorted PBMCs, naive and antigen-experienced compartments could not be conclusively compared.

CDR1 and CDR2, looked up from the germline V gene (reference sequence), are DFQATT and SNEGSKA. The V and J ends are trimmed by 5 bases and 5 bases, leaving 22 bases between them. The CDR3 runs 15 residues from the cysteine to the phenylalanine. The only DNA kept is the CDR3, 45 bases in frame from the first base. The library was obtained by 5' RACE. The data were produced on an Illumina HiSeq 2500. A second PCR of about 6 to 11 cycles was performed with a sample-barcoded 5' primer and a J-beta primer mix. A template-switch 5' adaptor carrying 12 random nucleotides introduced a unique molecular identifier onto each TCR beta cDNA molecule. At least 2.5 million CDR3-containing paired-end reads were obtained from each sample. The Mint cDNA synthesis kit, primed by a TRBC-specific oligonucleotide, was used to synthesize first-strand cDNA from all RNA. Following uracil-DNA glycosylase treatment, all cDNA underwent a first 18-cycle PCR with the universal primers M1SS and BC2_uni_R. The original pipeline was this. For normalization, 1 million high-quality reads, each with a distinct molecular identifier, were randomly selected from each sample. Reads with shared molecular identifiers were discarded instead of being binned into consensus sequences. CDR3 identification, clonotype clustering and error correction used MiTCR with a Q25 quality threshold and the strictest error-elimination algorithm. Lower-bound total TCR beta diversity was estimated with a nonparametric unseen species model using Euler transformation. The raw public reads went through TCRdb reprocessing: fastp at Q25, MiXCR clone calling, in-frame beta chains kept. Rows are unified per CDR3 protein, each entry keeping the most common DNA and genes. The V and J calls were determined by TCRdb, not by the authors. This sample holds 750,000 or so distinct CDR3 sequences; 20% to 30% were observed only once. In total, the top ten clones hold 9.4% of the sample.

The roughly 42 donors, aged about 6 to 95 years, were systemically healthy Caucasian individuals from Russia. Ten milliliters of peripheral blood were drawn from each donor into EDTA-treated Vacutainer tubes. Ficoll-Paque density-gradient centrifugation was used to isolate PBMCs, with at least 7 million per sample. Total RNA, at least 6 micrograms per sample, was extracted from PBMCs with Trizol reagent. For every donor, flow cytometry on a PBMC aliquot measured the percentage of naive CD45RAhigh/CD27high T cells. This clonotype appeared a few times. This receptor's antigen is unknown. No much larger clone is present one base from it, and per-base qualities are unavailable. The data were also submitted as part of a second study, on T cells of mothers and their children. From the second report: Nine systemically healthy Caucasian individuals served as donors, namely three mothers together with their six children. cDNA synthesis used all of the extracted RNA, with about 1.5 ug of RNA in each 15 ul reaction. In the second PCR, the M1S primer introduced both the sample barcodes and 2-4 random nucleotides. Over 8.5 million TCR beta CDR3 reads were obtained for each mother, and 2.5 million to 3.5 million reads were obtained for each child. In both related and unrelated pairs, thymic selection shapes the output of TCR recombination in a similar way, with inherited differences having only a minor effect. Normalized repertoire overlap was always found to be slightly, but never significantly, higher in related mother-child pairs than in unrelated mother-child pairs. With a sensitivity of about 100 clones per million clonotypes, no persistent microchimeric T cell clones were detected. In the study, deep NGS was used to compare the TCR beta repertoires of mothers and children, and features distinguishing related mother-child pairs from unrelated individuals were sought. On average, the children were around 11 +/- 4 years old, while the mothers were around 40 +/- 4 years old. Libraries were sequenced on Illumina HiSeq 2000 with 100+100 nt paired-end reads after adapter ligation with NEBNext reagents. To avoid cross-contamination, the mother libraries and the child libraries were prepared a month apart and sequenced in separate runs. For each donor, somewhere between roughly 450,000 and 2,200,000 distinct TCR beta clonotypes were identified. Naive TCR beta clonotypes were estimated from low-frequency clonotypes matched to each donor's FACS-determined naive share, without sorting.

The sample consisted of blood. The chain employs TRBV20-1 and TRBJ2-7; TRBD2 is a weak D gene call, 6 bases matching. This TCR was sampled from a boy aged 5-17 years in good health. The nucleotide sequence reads TGCAGTGCTCAAGTGGGGGGTAGAGGGAGAGACGAGCAGTACTTC. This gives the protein CSAQVGGRGRDEQYF.